This TCR beta chain was identified in a study of blood T cell repertoires in COVID-19. The CDR3 length is 13 residues. The V gene's germline CDR1 is MNHEY and CDR2 SVGAGI. V dropped 6 bases and J dropped 1 base, with 9 bases sitting between them. TCRdb's copy holds only in-frame clones and misses some; the assay was immunoSEQ multiplex PCR. This table holds roughly 520,000 clones, more than 75% found once. Participants had their cohort set by participant-reported clinical history. The chain joins TRBV6-5 to TRBJ1-1; the D is unclear. Sequencing used PBMCs or T cells enriched from blood (not recorded which). The sequence was collected from a woman aged 40 to 50 who had recovered from COVID-19. CDR3 sequence reads: CASSPRANTEAFF. The CDR3 DNA reads TGTGCCAGCAGCCCGAGGGCGAACACTGAAGCTTTCTTT.